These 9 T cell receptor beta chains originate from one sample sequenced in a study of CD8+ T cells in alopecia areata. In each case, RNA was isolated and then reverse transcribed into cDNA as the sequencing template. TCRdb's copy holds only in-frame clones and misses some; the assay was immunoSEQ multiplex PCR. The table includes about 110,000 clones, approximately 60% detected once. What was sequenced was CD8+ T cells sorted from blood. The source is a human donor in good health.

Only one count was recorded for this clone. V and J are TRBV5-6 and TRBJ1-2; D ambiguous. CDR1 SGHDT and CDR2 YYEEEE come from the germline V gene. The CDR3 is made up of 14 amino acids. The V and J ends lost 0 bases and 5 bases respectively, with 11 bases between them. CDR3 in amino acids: CASSLVSRGYGYTF. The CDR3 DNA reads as TGTGCCAGCAGCTTGGTTTCCAGAGGGTATGGCTACACCTTC.

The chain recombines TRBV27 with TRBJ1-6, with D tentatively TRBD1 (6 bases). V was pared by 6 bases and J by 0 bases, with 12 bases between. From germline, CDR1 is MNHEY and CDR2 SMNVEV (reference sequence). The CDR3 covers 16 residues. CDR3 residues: CASRTTGPSYNSPLHF. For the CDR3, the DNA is TGTGCCAGCAGAACGACAGGACCCTCCTATAATTCACCCCTCCACTTT.

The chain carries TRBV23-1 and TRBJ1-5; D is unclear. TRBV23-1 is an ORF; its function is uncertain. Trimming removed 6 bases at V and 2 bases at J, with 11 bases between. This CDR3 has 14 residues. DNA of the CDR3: TGCGCCAGCAGCCGAACGAGGGGCAATCAGCCCCAGCATTTT. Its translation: CASSRTRGNQPQHF.

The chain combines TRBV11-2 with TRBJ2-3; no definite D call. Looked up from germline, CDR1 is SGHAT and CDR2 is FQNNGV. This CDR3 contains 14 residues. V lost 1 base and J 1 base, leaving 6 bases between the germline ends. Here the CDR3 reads CASSLVLGTDTQYF. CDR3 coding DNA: TGTGCCAGCAGCTTAGTACTGGGCACAGATACGCAGTATTTT.

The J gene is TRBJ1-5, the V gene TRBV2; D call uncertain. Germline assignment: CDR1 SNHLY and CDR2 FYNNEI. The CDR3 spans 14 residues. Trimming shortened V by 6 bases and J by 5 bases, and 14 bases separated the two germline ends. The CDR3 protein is CASRTIGSHQPQHF. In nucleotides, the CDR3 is TGTGCCAGCAGGACAATCGGGTCGCATCAGCCCCAGCATTTT.

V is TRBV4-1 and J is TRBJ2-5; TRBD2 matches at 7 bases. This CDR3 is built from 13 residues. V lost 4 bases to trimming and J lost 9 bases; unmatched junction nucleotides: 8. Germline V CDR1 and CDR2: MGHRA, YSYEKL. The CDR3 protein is CASSLTRGEAQYF. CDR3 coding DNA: TGCGCCAGCAGCCTGACCCGGGGGGAGGCCCAGTACTTC.

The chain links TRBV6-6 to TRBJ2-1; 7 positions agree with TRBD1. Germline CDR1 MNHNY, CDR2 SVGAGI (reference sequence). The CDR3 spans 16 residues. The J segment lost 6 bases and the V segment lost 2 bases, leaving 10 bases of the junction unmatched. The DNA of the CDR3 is TGTGCCAGCAGTTACCCCTTAGGGGGCGGTGTCAATGAGCAGTTCTTC. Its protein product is CASSYPLGGGVNEQFF.

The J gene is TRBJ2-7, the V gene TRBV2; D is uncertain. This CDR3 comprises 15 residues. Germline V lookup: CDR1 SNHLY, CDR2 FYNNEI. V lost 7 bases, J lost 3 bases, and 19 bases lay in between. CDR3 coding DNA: TGTGCCAGCACGGCGACTCCTCGCATCAACTACGAGCAGTACTTC. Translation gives CASTATPRINYEQYF. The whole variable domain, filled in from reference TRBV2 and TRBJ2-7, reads EPEVTQTPSHQVTQMGQEVILRCVPISNHLYFYWYRQILGQKVEFLVSFYNNEISEKSEIFDDQFSVERPDGSNFTLKIRSTKLEDSAMYFCASTATPRINYEQYFGPGTRLTVT.

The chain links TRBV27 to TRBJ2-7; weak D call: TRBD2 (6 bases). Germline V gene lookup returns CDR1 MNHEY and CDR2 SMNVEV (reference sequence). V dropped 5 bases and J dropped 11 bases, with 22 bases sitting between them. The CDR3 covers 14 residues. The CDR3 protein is CASSPYIGGGSKYF. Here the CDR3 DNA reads TGTGCCAGCAGTCCCTACATTGGTGGAGGGAGCAAGTACTTC.